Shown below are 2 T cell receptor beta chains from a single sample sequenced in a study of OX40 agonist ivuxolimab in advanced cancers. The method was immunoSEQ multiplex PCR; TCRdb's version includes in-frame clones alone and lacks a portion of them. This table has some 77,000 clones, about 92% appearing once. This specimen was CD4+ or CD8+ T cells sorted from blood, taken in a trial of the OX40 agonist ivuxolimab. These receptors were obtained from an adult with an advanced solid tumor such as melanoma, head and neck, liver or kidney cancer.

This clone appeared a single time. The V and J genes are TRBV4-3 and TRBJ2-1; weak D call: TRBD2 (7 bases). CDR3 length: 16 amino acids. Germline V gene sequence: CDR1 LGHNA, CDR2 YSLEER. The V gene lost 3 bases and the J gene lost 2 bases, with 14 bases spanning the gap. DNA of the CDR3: TGCGCCAGCAGCCAGGACGGGGGGCCGCCCTACAATGAGCAGTTCTTC. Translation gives CASSQDGGPPYNEQFF.

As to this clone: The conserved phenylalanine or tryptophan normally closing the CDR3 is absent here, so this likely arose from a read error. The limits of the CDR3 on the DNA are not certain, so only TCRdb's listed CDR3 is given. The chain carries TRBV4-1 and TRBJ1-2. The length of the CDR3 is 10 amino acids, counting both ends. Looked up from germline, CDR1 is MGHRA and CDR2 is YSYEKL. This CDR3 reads CASSQDRIRN.